This T cell receptor (beta chain) emerged from a study of blood T cell repertoires in COVID-19. The V gene's germline CDR1 is SGHVS and CDR2 FNYEAQ. CDR3 length: 14 amino acids. The ends lost 3 bases at V and 4 bases at J; junction bases unmatched: 2. Authors' methods: The authors estimated nucleated cell counts from reference gene primer amplification. Sequencing was performed with immunoSEQ multiplex PCR; in TCRdb, only in-frame clones are kept and a portion is missing. D and trimming come from the DNA, and the V and J calls and clone size come from that table. The table includes under 150,000 clones, about 76% detected once.

The TCR was taken from a woman aged 55-75 years with active or convalescent COVID-19. The sample comprised peripheral blood. The chain carries TRBV7-6 and TRBJ2-5; 10 bases align to TRBD1. The CDR3 DNA reads TGTGCCAGCAGCTTGGGGACAGGGGTAGAGACCCAGTACTTC. This encodes CASSLGTGVETQYF.